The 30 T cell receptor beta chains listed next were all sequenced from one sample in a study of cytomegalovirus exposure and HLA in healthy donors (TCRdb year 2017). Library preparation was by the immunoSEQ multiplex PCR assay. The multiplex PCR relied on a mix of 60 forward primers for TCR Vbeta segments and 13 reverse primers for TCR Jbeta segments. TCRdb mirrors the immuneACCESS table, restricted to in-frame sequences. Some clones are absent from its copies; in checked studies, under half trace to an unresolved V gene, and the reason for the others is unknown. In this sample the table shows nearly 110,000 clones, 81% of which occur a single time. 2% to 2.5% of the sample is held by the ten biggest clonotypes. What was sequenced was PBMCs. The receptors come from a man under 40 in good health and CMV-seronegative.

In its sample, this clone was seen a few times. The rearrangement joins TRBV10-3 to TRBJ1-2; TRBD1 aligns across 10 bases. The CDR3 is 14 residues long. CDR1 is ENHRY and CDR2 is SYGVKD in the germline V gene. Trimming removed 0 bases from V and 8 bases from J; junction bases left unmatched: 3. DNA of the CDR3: TGTGCCATCAGTGAGTCGGGGACAGGGGACGGCTACACCTTC. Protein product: CAISESGTGDGYTF.

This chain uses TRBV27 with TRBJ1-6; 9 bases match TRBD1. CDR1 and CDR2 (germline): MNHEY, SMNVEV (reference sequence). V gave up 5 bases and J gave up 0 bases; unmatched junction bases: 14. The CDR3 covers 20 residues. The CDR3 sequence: CASSITGQGILTSYNSPLHF. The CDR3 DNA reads TGTGCCAGCAGTATTACCGGACAGGGGATATTAACCTCCTATAATTCACCCCTCCACTTT.

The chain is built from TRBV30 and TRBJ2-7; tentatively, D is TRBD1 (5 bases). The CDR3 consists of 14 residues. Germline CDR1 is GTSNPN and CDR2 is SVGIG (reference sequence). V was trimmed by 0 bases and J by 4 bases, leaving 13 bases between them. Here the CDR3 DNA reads TGTGCCTGGAGTGTTGGACAACTGGGGTACGAGCAGTACTTC. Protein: CAWSVGQLGYEQYF. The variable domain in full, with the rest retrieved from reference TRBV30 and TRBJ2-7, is SQTIHQWPATLVQPVGSPLSLECTVEGTSNPNLYWYRQAAGRGLQLLFYSVGIGQISSEVPQNLSASRPQDRQFILSSKKLLLSDSGFYLCAWSVGQLGYEQYFGPGTRLTVT.

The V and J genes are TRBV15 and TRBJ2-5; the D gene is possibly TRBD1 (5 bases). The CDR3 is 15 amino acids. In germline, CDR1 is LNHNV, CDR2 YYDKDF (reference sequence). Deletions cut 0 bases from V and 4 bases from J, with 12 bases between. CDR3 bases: TGTGCCACCAGCAGAGATGGGGCTAGTCGAGAGACCCAGTACTTC. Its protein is CATSRDGASRETQYF.

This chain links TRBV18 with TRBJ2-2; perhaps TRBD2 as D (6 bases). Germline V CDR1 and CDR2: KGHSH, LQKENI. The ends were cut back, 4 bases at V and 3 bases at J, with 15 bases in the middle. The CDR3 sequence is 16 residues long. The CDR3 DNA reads TGTGCCAGCTCACAATCCACTAGCAGATACACCGGGGAGCTGTTTTTT. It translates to CASSQSTSRYTGELFF.

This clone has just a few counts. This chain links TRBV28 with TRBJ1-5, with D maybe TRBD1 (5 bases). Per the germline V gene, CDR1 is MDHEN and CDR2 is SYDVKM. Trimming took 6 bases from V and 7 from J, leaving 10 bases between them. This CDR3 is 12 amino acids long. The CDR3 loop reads CASRPGNQPQHF. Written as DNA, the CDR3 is TGTGCCAGCAGGCCAGGGAACCAGCCCCAGCATTTT.

CDR3 in amino acids: CAWSWTGMGYEQYF. The CDR3 bases are TGTGCCTGGAGTTGGACAGGGATGGGCTACGAGCAGTACTTC. This chain uses TRBV30 with TRBJ2-7; 8 bases align to TRBD1. This CDR3 contains 14 residues. J lost 3 bases, V lost 2 bases, and 6 bases had no gene match. CDR1 and CDR2 (germline): GTSNPN, SVGIG (reference sequence).

CDR3 in amino acids: CASGPKGGAETQYF. DNA of the CDR3: TGTGCTAGTGGTCCCAAAGGGGGGGCAGAGACCCAGTACTTC. V and J are TRBV12-5 and TRBJ2-5; tentative D call: TRBD2 (7 bases). V lost 5 bases and J 4 bases, leaving 14 bases between the germline ends. The CDR3 is 14 amino acids. Germline V gene sequence: CDR1 LGHNT, CDR2 FRNRAP.

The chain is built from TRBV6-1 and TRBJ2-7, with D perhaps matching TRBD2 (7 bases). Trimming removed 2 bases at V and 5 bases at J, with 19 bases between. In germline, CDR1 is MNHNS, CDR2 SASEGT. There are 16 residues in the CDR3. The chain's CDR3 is CASSEPLGGGRDEQYF. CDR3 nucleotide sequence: TGTGCCAGCAGTGAACCCCTGGGGGGGGGCAGGGACGAGCAGTACTTC.

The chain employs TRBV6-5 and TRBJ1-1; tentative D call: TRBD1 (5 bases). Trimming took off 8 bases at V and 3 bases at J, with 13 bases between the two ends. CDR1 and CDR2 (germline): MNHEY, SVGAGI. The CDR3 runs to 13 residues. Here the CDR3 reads CASYLGGYTEAFF. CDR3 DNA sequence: TGTGCCAGCTACCTCGGGGGATACACTGAAGCTTTCTTT.

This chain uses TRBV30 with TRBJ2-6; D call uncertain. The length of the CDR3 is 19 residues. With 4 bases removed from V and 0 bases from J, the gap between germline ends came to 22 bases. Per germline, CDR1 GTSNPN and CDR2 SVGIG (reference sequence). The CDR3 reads CAWTTRSRRPSSGANVLTF. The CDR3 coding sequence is TGTGCCTGGACCACCAGGTCACGGCGACCGAGCTCTGGGGCCAACGTCCTGACTTTC.

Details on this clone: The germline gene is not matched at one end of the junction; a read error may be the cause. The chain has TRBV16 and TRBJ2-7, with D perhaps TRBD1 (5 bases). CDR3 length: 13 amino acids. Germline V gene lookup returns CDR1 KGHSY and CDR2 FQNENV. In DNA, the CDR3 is TGTGCCAGCAGCCAATCGGGGCAGGCGCTACCCCTCTTC. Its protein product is CASSQSGQALPLF. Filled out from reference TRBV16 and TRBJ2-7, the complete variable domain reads GEEVAQTPKHLVRGEGQKAKLYCAPIKGHSYVFWYQQVLKNEFKFLISFQNENVFDETGMPKERFSAKCLPNSPCSLEIQATKLEDSAVYFCASSQSGQALPLFGPGTRLTVT.

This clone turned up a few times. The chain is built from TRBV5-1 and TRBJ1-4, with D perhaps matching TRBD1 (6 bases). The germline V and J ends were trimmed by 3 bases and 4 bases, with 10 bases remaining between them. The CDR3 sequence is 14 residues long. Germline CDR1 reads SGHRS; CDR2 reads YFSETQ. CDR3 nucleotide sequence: TGCGCCAGCAGCTCCGGACAGAGTAATGAAAAACTGTTTTTT. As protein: CASSSGQSNEKLFF. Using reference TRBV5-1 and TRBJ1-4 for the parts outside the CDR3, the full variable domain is KAGVTQTPRYLIKTRGQQVTLSCSPISGHRSVSWYQQTPGQGLQFLFEYFSETQRNKGNFPGRFSGRQFSNSRSEMNVSTLELGDSALYLCASSSGQSNEKLFFGSGTQLSVL.

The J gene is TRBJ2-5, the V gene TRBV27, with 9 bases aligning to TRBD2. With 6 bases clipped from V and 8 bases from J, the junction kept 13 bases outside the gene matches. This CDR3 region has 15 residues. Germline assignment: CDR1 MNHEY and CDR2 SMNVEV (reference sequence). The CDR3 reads CASSFRAGGLSTQYF. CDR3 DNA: TGTGCCAGCAGCTTCCGAGCGGGGGGCCTGTCAACCCAGTACTTC.

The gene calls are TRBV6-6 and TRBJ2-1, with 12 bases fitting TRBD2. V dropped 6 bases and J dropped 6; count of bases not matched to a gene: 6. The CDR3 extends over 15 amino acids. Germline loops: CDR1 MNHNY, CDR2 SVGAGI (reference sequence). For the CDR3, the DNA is TGTGCCAGCAGCTCCGGGACTAGCGGGTTCAATGAGCAGTTCTTC. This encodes CASSSGTSGFNEQFF.

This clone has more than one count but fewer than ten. The CDR3 bases are TGCGCCAGCAGCTTTGACAGGGCAAGCACTGAAGCTTTCTTT. Amino acid sequence: CASSFDRASTEAFF. The chain combines TRBV10-1 with TRBJ1-1; 7 bases map to TRBD1. Germline CDR1 WNHNN, CDR2 SYGVQD (reference sequence). CDR3 length: 14 amino acids. The trim removed 6 bases at V and 4 bases at J, leaving 8 bases unmatched.

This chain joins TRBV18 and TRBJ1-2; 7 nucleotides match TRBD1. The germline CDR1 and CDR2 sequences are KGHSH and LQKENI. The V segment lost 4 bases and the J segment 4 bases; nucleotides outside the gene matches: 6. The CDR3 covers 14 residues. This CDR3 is CASSLTGEGYGYTF. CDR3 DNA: TGTGCCAGCTCACTCACAGGGGAAGGCTATGGCTACACCTTC.

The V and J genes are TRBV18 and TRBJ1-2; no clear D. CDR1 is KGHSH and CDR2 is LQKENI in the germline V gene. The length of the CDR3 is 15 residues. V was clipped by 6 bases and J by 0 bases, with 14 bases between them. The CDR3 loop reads CASSPDLNPNYGYTF. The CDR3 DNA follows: TGTGCCAGCTCTCCCGACTTGAACCCTAACTATGGCTACACCTTC.

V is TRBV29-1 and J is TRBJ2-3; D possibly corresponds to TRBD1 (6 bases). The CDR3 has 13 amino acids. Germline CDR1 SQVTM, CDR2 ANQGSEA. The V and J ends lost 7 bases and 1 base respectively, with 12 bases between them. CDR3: CSGWTVGTDTQYF. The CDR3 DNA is TGCAGCGGATGGACAGTCGGCACAGATACGCAGTATTTT.

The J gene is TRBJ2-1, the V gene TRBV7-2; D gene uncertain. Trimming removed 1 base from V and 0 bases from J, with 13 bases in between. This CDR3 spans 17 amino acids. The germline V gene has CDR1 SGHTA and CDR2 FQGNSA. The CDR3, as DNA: TGTGCCAGCAGCTTAGTGGGTAGCAGAAGCTCCTACAATGAGCAGTTCTTC. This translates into CASSLVGSRSSYNEQFF.

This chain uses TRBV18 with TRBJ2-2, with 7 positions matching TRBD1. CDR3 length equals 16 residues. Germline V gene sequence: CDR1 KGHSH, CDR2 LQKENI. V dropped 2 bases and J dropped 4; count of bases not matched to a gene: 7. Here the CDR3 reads CASSPNGQDPTGELFF. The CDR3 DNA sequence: TGTGCCAGCTCACCAAACGGACAGGACCCCACCGGGGAGCTGTTTTTT.

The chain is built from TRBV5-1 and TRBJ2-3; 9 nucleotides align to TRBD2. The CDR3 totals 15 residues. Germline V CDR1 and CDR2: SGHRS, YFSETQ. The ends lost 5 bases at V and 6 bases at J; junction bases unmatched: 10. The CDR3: CASRSGGGARDTQYF. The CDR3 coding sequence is TGCGCCAGCAGGAGCGGCGGGGGGGCGCGCGATACGCAGTATTTT.

In nucleotides, the CDR3 is TGTGCCAGCAGCAAGGGACAGAGCACCGGGGAGCTGTTTTTT. This sequence encodes CASSKGQSTGELFF. The J gene is TRBJ2-2, the V gene TRBV11-3, with 7 bases identical to TRBD1. With 5 bases clipped from V and 4 bases from J, the junction kept 4 bases outside the gene matches. In germline, CDR1 is SGHNT, CDR2 YENEEA. The CDR3 is made up of 14 amino acids.

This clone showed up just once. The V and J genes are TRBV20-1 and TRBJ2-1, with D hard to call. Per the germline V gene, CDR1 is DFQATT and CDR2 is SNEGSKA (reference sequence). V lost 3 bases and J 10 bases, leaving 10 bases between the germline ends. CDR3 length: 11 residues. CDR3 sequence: CSARVAPEQFF. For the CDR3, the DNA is TGCAGTGCTAGGGTCGCGCCAGAGCAGTTCTTC.

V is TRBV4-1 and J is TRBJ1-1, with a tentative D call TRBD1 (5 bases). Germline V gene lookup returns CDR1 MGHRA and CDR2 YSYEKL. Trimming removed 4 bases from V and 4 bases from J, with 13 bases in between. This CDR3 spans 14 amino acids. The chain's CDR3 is CASSLIPGGTEAFF. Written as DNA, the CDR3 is TGCGCCAGCAGCCTCATACCGGGGGGCACTGAAGCTTTCTTT.

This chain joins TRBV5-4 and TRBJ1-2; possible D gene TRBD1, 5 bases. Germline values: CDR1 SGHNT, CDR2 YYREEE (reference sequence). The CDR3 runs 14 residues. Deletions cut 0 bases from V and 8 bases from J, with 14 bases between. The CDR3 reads CASSLGGRAWGYTF. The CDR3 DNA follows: TGTGCCAGCAGCTTGGGAGGCAGGGCCTGGGGCTACACCTTC.

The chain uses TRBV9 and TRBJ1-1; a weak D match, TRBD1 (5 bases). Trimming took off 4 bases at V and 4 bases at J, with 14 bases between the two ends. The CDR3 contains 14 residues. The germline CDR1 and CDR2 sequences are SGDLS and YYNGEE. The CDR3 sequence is CASSSSGRGTEAFF. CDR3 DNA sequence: TGTGCCAGCAGCTCCTCAGGGCGCGGCACTGAAGCTTTCTTT.

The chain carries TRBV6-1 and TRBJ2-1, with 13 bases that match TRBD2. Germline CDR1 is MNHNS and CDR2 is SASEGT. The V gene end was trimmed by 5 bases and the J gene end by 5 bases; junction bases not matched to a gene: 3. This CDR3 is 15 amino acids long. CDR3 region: CASSQTSGRNNEQFF. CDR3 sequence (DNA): TGTGCCAGCAGTCAGACTAGCGGGAGGAACAATGAGCAGTTCTTC.

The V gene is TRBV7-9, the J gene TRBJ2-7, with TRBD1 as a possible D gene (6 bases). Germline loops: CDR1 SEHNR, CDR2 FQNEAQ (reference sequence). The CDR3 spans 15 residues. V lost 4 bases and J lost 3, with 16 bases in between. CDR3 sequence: CASSSTMGADYEQYF. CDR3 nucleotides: TGTGCCAGCAGCTCAACGATGGGGGCGGACTACGAGCAGTACTTC.

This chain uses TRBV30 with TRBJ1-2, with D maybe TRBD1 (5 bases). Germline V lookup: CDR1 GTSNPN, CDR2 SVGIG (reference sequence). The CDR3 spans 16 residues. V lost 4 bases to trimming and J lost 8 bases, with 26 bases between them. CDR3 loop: CAWTTRWQGWSRGYTF. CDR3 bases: TGTGCCTGGACCACCCGATGGCAGGGCTGGTCCCGGGGCTACACCTTC.